Following are 17 T cell receptor beta chains from one sample sequenced in a study of blood T cells in healthy people across ages. Using a J-beta primer mix together with a sample-barcoded 5' primer, a second PCR was run for roughly 7 to 12 cycles. One entry per CDR3 protein results from TCRdb running MiXCR on the 5' RACE reads. This table holds hundreds of thousands of distinct CDR3 sequences, roughly 50% found once. Sequencing was carried out using blood. The receptors here all came from a man in his sixties in good health.

The V call is TRBV4-2, the J call TRBJ2-4, with D perhaps matching TRBD2 (6 bases). The ends were cut back, 6 bases at V and 6 bases at J, with 15 bases in the middle. The length of the CDR3 is 14 residues. Germline lookup yields CDR1 LGHNA and CDR2 YNFKEQ. The CDR3 nucleotides read TGTGCCAGCAGAATAAGCGGGCCGGGAAACATTCAGTACTTC. This codes for CASRISGPGNIQYF.

In DNA, the CDR3 is TGCGCCAGCAGCTTGCAGGGGGCGTATGGTCAGCCCCAGCATTTT. It specifies CASSLQGAYGQPQHF. This rearrangement joins TRBV5-1 to TRBJ1-5, with 8 bases fitting TRBD1. Germline assignment: CDR1 SGHRS and CDR2 YFSETQ. The length of the CDR3 is 15 residues. V shed 1 base and J 6 bases; nucleotides not matched to a gene: 6.

This clonotype came up once. The chain's CDR3 is CSARGGGTVKETQYF. The CDR3 bases are TGCAGTGCTAGAGGAGGAGGGACAGTAAAAGAGACCCAGTACTTC. V usage is TRBV20-1 and J usage is TRBJ2-5; tentatively, D is TRBD1 (7 bases). The CDR3 contains 15 residues. V was pared by 1 base and J by 3 bases, with 15 bases between. Germline assignment: CDR1 DFQATT and CDR2 SNEGSKA (reference sequence).

The table lists this clonotype with a few counts. The chain combines TRBV27 with TRBJ1-2; 7 bases line up with TRBD1. This CDR3 has 11 residues. From germline, CDR1 is MNHEY and CDR2 SMNVEV (reference sequence). J lost 6 bases, V lost 8 bases, and 3 bases had no gene match. Here the CDR3 DNA reads TGTGCCAGCGGACAGGCGAATGGCTACACCTTC. This codes for CASGQANGYTF.

This clonotype was observed a few times. This sequence joins TRBV5-1 and TRBJ2-3; no definite D call. The V end was cut by 0 bases, the J end by 3 bases, with 11 bases between. The CDR3 covers 15 residues. The germline V gene encodes CDR1 SGHRS and CDR2 YFSETQ. The CDR3 DNA follows: TGCGCCAGCAGCTTGGAGGGCACCGGTACAGATACGCAGTATTTT. This sequence encodes CASSLEGTGTDTQYF.

V gene TRBV12-3 or TRBV12-4 combines with J gene TRBJ1-5; D is uncertain. V was clipped by 3 bases and J by 2 bases, with 11 bases between them. CDR3 length: 15 amino acids. CDR3 protein: CASSLGNWGNQPQHF. In DNA, the CDR3 is TGTGCCAGCAGTTTGGGGAACTGGGGCAATCAGCCCCAGCATTTT.

As concerns this clonotype: Just one base apart from a much larger clone, this may be a read error. The chain combines TRBV3-1 with TRBJ2-1; 8 nucleotides agree with TRBD2. The end of the DNA is better explained by TRBJ2-7, so the J call may be wrong. This CDR3 spans 17 amino acids. Germline CDR1 LGHDT, CDR2 YNNKEL (reference sequence). The CDR3 DNA sequence: TGTGCCAGCAGCCAAGGACCCCGAGTAGCGGGGTGGAATGAGCAGTACTTC. This encodes CASSQGPRVAGWNEQYF.

This clonotype turned up a few times. J is TRBJ2-5 and V is TRBV20-1; no definite D call. The CDR3 runs to 13 residues. Trimming removed 5 bases from V and 2 bases from J, with 12 bases in between. Germline-derived CDR1 and CDR2 are DFQATT and SNEGSKA (reference sequence). CDR3 residues: CSAWTTSQETQYF. The CDR3, as DNA: TGCAGTGCTTGGACCACTTCTCAAGAGACCCAGTACTTC.

The chain recombines TRBV6-2 or TRBV6-3 with TRBJ2-1, with 9 bases identical to TRBD2. The J segment lost 2 bases and the V segment lost 8 bases, leaving 13 bases of the junction unmatched. The CDR3 is 17 amino acids. The germline V gene has CDR1 MNHEY and CDR2 SVGEGT. This chain's CDR3 is CASEPYRTSATYNEQFF. In DNA form, the CDR3 reads TGTGCCAGCGAACCCTACAGGACTAGCGCCACCTACAATGAGCAGTTCTTC.

The chain is built from TRBV29-1 and TRBJ2-1, with TRBD1 matching 8 bases. The CDR3 has 13 residues. From germline, CDR1 is SQVTM and CDR2 ANQGSEA. V gave up 5 bases and J gave up 10 bases; unmatched junction bases: 10. CDR3 sequence: CSVIGQGIEEQFF. Here the CDR3 DNA reads TGCAGCGTTATAGGACAGGGCATTGAGGAGCAGTTCTTC.

The rearrangement joins TRBV15 to TRBJ1-1, with 9 nucleotides matching TRBD1. The ends lost 1 base at V and 3 bases at J; junction bases unmatched: 0. The length of the CDR3 is 14 residues. Germline CDR1 is LNHNV and CDR2 is YYDKDF (reference sequence). The CDR3 bases are TGTGCCACCAGCAGAGGGGACAGGGACACTGAAGCTTTCTTT. Its protein is CATSRGDRDTEAFF.

The chain couples TRBV14 to TRBJ2-5; 7 bases map to TRBD2. Germline lookup yields CDR1 SGHDN and CDR2 FVKESK. The CDR3 consists of 15 residues. V lost 4 bases to trimming and J lost 5 bases; unmatched junction nucleotides: 10. Here the CDR3 reads CASSPLGLVKETQYF. CDR3 in DNA: TGTGCCAGCAGCCCTTTAGGACTAGTCAAGGAGACCCAGTACTTC.

This clonotype was recorded only once. J is TRBJ2-5 and V is TRBV18, with 7 bases that match TRBD2. The J segment lost 2 bases and the V segment lost 4 bases, leaving 13 bases of the junction unmatched. Germline assignment: CDR1 KGHSH and CDR2 LQKENI. The CDR3 is made up of 17 amino acids. Here the CDR3 DNA reads TGTGCCAGCTCACAAACGGCACCGACCGGGGGGCAAGAGACCCAGTACTTC. It is translated as CASSQTAPTGGQETQYF.

The chain combines TRBV6-2 or TRBV6-3 with TRBJ2-1; D is unclear. Trimming left V 5 bases short and J 10 bases short, with 15 bases between. The CDR3 totals 13 residues. Germline assignment: CDR1 MNHEY and CDR2 SVGEGT. The CDR3 DNA reads as TGTGCCAGCAGTGACACCAGCCCCACCGAGCAGTTCTTC. Translation gives CASSDTSPTEQFF.

This clonotype came up a few times. CDR3 residues: CASSYFKAGTTAFNEQFF. The CDR3 DNA reads as TGTGCCAGCAGTTACTTCAAGGCCGGGACTACCGCCTTCAATGAGCAGTTCTTC. This chain connects TRBV6-2 or TRBV6-3 to TRBJ2-1, with 7 bases aligning to TRBD2. Trimming took 1 base from V and 6 from J; bases not matched to a gene: 15. The CDR3 has 18 amino acids. The germline gives CDR1 MNHEY, CDR2 SVGEGT.

The chain links TRBV6-5 to TRBJ2-7; 12 nucleotides match TRBD2. In germline, CDR1 is MNHEY, CDR2 SVGAGI. V was pared by 5 bases and J by 1 base, with 0 bases of the junction left unmatched. This CDR3 region has 14 residues. The CDR3 protein is CASSGLAGSYEQYF. Written as DNA, the CDR3 is TGTGCCAGCAGTGGACTAGCGGGATCCTACGAGCAGTACTTC.

The rearrangement joins TRBV7-2 to TRBJ1-1; 7 nucleotides match TRBD1. CDR1 is SGHTA, CDR2 FQGNSA, per germline. This CDR3 comprises 15 residues. Trimming at V came to 1 base and at J to 4 bases, leaving 6 bases not matched to a gene. As DNA, the CDR3 is TGTGCCAGCAGCTTAGATGGAGGGGGCGGCACTGAAGCTTTCTTT. It specifies CASSLDGGGGTEAFF.